These 27 T cell receptor beta chains came from one sample sequenced in a study of T cell changes during pregnancy in multiple sclerosis. Repertoires were generated with immunoSEQ multiplex PCR, while TCRdb's copy carries only in-frame clones and drops some. Found here are about 59,000 clones, about 94% of them singletons; the top ten hold approximately 0.35%. The sequences come from CD4+ T cells from peripheral blood mononuclear cells, collected before pregnancy. These receptors were obtained from a female donor with multiple sclerosis, enrolled in a pregnancy study.

V is TRBV28 and J is TRBJ2-3, with a weak D call TRBD1 (6 bases). CDR3 length equals 15 residues. Trimming shortened V by 6 bases and J by 2 bases, and 15 bases separated the two germline ends. Germline V lookup: CDR1 MDHEN, CDR2 SYDVKM. The CDR3 DNA sequence: TGTGCCAGCAGAAAGGACAGCTTTAACACAGATACGCAGTATTTT. It specifies CASRKDSFNTDTQYF.

V is TRBV21-1 and J is TRBJ2-1; TRBD1 was called by the table and not checked on the DNA. TRBV21-1 is given as a pseudogene. CDR3 length equals 18 residues. Written as DNA, the CDR3 is TGTGCCAGCAGCAACCCCCCAGCTGGACAGGCAAAATACAATGAGCAGTTCTTC. Translated, it gives CASSNPPAGQAKYNEQFF.

As regards this clone: Germline and junction disagree at one end, which may indicate a read error. This chain joins TRBV7-7 and TRBJ2-3, with 8 bases that match TRBD2. CDR1 is SSHAT, CDR2 FNYEAQ, per germline (reference sequence). The CDR3 spans 13 residues. The CDR3 DNA is TGTGCTAGCAGCTTAGGCGGGAGGTCAACGCAGTATTTT. Residues: CASSLGGRSTQYF.

This chain uses TRBV20-1 with TRBJ1-1; no firm D call. V was shortened by 6 bases and J by 10 bases, with 12 bases between the two germline ends. The germline V gene has CDR1 DFQATT and CDR2 SNEGSKA (reference sequence). This CDR3 comprises 10 residues. The CDR3 nucleotides read TGCAGTGCCACTGACACTCTAGCTTTCTTT. It yields the protein CSATDTLAFF.

This chain connects TRBV9 to TRBJ2-1; 7 nucleotides match TRBD2. In germline, CDR1 is SGDLS, CDR2 YYNGEE. CDR3 length: 15 amino acids. Trimming removed 2 bases from V and 7 bases from J; junction bases left unmatched: 9. The CDR3 nucleotides are TGTGCCAGCAGCGTTACTAGCGTTGGGGGGAATGAGCAGTTCTTC. This translates into CASSVTSVGGNEQFF.

The rearrangement uses TRBV7-2 and TRBJ2-7, with a weak D call TRBD1 (6 bases). The CDR3 runs 14 residues. V lost 2 bases and J 5 bases, leaving 13 bases between the germline ends. The germline gives CDR1 SGHTA, CDR2 FQGNSA. The CDR3 DNA sequence: TGTGCCAGCAGCTTAAACAGGGTGATCGACGAGCAGTACTTC. The encoded protein is CASSLNRVIDEQYF.

The chain combines TRBV11-2 with TRBJ2-5, with D perhaps TRBD1 (5 bases). V dropped 7 bases and J dropped 4 bases, with 16 bases sitting between them. The CDR3 is made up of 14 amino acids. Germline CDR1 and CDR2: SGHAT and FQNNGV. The CDR3 here is CASTPPGARETQYF. CDR3 nucleotide sequence: TGTGCCAGCACGCCCCCTGGGGCGAGAGAGACCCAGTACTTC.

CDR3 protein: CASSPGGRTYNEQFF. For the CDR3, the DNA is TGTGCCAGCTCACCGGGCGGGAGAACCTACAATGAGCAGTTCTTC. This chain links TRBV18 with TRBJ2-1, with TRBD2 matching 7 bases. Germline trimming cut 3 bases from V and 2 bases from J; bases unmatched to any gene: 4. Germline CDR1 reads KGHSH; CDR2 reads LQKENI. The CDR3 is made up of 15 amino acids.

This chain links TRBV7-2 with TRBJ2-7; TRBD2 might be the D (5 bases). V was cut by 1 base and J by 4 bases, with 14 bases left in between. The CDR3 length is 15 residues. CDR1 is SGHTA and CDR2 is FQGNSA in the germline V gene. CDR3 sequence reads: CASSLDPDWPYEQYF. CDR3 nucleotide sequence: TGTGCCAGCAGCTTAGACCCGGACTGGCCTTACGAGCAGTACTTC.

V and J are TRBV6-1 and TRBJ2-2; D is unclear. CDR1 and CDR2 from the germline V gene are MNHNS and SASEGT. The CDR3 loop spans 14 amino acids. V lost 5 bases, J lost 3 bases, and 10 bases lay in between. The DNA for the CDR3 is TGTGCCAGCAGTATCATAACAGACACCGGGGAGCTGTTTTTT. The encoded protein is CASSIITDTGELFF.

This chain connects TRBV11-2 to TRBJ2-6; D perhaps matches TRBD1 (5 bases). Trimming cost V 3 bases and J 0 bases, with 9 bases left between them. The CDR3 sequence is 16 residues long. In germline, CDR1 is SGHAT, CDR2 FQNNGV. The CDR3 here is CASSFGHPSGANVLTF. CDR3 coding DNA: TGTGCCAGCAGCTTCGGACACCCCTCTGGGGCCAACGTCCTGACTTTC. Using reference TRBV11-2 and TRBJ2-6 for the parts outside the CDR3, the full variable domain is EAGVAQSPRYKIIEKRQSVAFWCNPISGHATLYWYQQILGQGPKLLIQFQNNGVVDDSQLPKDRFSAERLKGVDSTLKIQPAKLEDSAVYLCASSFGHPSGANVLTFGAGSRLTVL.

This chain uses TRBV5-4 with TRBJ1-1, with a tentative D call TRBD1 (5 bases). There are 14 residues in the CDR3. Germline-derived CDR1 and CDR2 are SGHNT and YYREEE (reference sequence). Deletions cut 7 bases from V and 10 bases from J, with 23 bases between. CDR3 residues: CASWGEQVVLGAFF. CDR3 DNA sequence: TGTGCCAGCTGGGGTGAACAGGTAGTTTTAGGAGCTTTCTTT.

J is TRBJ2-4 and V is TRBV28, with 13 bases matching TRBD2. There are 15 residues in the CDR3. Germline-derived CDR1 and CDR2 are MDHEN and SYDVKM. The V segment lost 10 bases and the J segment 7 bases; nucleotides outside the gene matches: 10. CDR3 DNA: TGTGCCACATCTAAGGGGGGACTAGCGGGGAACATTCAGTACTTC. Translating it yields CATSKGGLAGNIQYF.

This rearrangement joins TRBV7-9 to TRBJ2-5; the D gene is possibly TRBD1 (5 bases). The V end was cut by 4 bases, the J end by 4 bases, with 19 bases between. Germline values: CDR1 SEHNR, CDR2 FQNEAQ (reference sequence). This CDR3 contains 16 residues. The CDR3 loop reads CASSSRTPQGAETQYF. In DNA form, the CDR3 reads TGTGCCAGCAGCTCACGCACACCCCAGGGCGCAGAGACCCAGTACTTC.

The rearrangement links TRBV6-6 to TRBJ1-3; possibly TRBD1 for D (6 bases). Trimming cost V 4 bases and J 1 base, with 11 bases left between them. The CDR3 spans 15 residues. CDR1 is MNHNY, CDR2 SVGAGI, per germline (reference sequence). The CDR3 DNA reads as TGTGCCAGCAGTTCGAAGGGGGTTTCTGGAAACACCATATATTTT. This gives the protein CASSSKGVSGNTIYF.

V is TRBV21-1 and J is TRBJ1-2; the table's TRBD1 call for D was not verified on the DNA. TRBV21-1 is a known pseudogene. The CDR3 consists of 17 residues. CDR3 region: CASSRRDQGQGGYGYTF. The CDR3 coding sequence is TGTGCCAGCAGCAGGAGAGACCAAGGACAGGGAGGCTATGGCTACACCTTC.

The V call is TRBV15, the J call TRBJ2-7; 8 bases match TRBD2. This CDR3 region has 18 residues. Trimming cost V 0 bases and J 3 bases; bases outside gene matches: 13. The germline V gene encodes CDR1 LNHNV and CDR2 YYDKDF (reference sequence). CDR3 in amino acids: CATSRDGVGAGAIYEQYF. The CDR3 DNA sequence: TGTGCCACCAGCAGAGATGGGGTAGGAGCGGGAGCTATCTACGAGCAGTACTTC.

The gene calls are TRBV5-1 and TRBJ2-7, with no clear D. The CDR3 has 15 residues. V shed 0 bases and J shed 0 bases, with 10 bases lying between them. The germline V gene has CDR1 SGHRS and CDR2 YFSETQ. The CDR3 DNA reads as TGCGCCAGCAGCTTGGGGGCCGGCAGCTCCTACGAGCAGTACTTC. Protein sequence: CASSLGAGSSYEQYF.

The chain uses TRBV7-2 and TRBJ2-7; D is perhaps TRBD1 (6 bases). The CDR3 extends over 17 amino acids. The germline V gene encodes CDR1 SGHTA and CDR2 FQGNSA. V lost 1 base to trimming and J lost 4 bases, with 20 bases between them. In nucleotides, the CDR3 is TGTGCCAGCAGCTTAGGGGGGCCCACTTACTCGATTTACGAGCAGTACTTC. Its translation: CASSLGGPTYSIYEQYF.

The chain is built from TRBV12-5 and TRBJ2-7; D may be TRBD1 (6 bases). Between the trimmed V and J ends, which lost 7 bases and 6 bases, there was a span of 19 bases. Germline CDR1 is LGHNT and CDR2 is FRNRAP. This CDR3 is 14 amino acids long. The chain's CDR3 is CASAMGAGTGEQYF. CDR3 in DNA: TGTGCTAGTGCCATGGGGGCAGGCACTGGCGAGCAGTACTTC.

The chain has TRBV28 and TRBJ2-1, with 8 bases that match TRBD1. The V and J ends lost 1 base and 8 bases, in that order; junction bases with no gene match: 16. CDR3 length: 18 amino acids. CDR1 MDHEN and CDR2 SYDVKM come from the germline V gene. The CDR3 DNA sequence: TGTGCCAGCAGTTTATTGGGATTAAGGACAGGGAGACTACATGAGCAGTTCTTC. Its protein product is CASSLLGLRTGRLHEQFF.

This clone occurred once. The same CDR3 is also encoded by other DNA sequences in this sample. CDR3 bases: TGTGCCAGCAGCCCGCCTGGGGGGACCCGGGGGACCCAGTACTTC. As protein: CASSPPGGTRGTQYF. The V call is TRBV5-4, the J call TRBJ2-5; D is possibly TRBD2 (6 bases). Trimming shortened V by 4 bases and J by 7 bases, and 20 bases separated the two germline ends. The CDR3 sequence is 15 residues long. Looked up from germline, CDR1 is SGHNT and CDR2 is YYREEE (reference sequence).

The rearrangement links TRBV28 to TRBJ1-2, with 8 bases fitting TRBD1. There are 15 residues in the CDR3. Germline assignment: CDR1 MDHEN and CDR2 SYDVKM. J gave up 5 bases and V 3 bases, and 8 bases lay outside the gene matches. In nucleotides, the CDR3 is TGTGCCAGCAGTTTTCCATCCGGGACAGGTTATGGCTACACCTTC. Amino acid sequence: CASSFPSGTGYGYTF.

This rearrangement joins TRBV18 to TRBJ1-1; no clear D. The CDR3 spans 16 residues. Germline V CDR1 and CDR2: KGHSH, LQKENI. The V gene lost 3 bases and the J gene lost 3 bases, with 17 bases spanning the gap. CDR3 DNA sequence: TGTGCCAGCTCACCCCGCGGTGGGAGGGTCGACACTGAAGCTTTCTTT. Translating it yields CASSPRGGRVDTEAFF.

V is TRBV7-2 and J is TRBJ1-4, with D possibly TRBD1 on 5 matching bases. This CDR3 spans 16 amino acids. V lost 4 bases, J lost 4 bases, and 16 bases lay in between. CDR1 is SGHTA, CDR2 FQGNSA, per germline. This CDR3 is CASSSQVTKNNEKLFF. CDR3 coding DNA: TGTGCCAGCAGCTCACAGGTTACTAAGAATAATGAAAAACTGTTTTTT.

V gene TRBV7-9 combines with J gene TRBJ1-5; D is unresolved. V lost 4 bases to trimming and J lost 0 bases, with 7 bases between them. The CDR3 is 14 residues long. The germline CDR1 and CDR2 sequences are SEHNR and FQNEAQ (reference sequence). CDR3 amino acids: CASSSADSNQPQHF. CDR3 DNA: TGTGCCAGCAGCTCGGCGGATAGCAATCAGCCCCAGCATTTT.

The chain links TRBV4-2 to TRBJ1-2; TRBD1 is a possible D gene (5 bases). CDR1 is LGHNA and CDR2 is YNFKEQ in the germline V gene. V was cut by 0 bases and J by 3 bases, with 14 bases left in between. This CDR3 is built from 16 residues. The CDR3, as DNA: TGTGCCAGCAGCCAAGATTTAGGCGGGGCCTACTATGGCTACACCTTC. Translating it yields CASSQDLGGAYYGYTF.